The 32 T cell receptor beta chains listed next were all sequenced from one sample in a study of post-analysis software for immune sequencing data. Study-wide findings and caveats: Five or six TRBV segments, TRBV5-6, TRBV5-1 and TRBV20-1 among them, were found more frequent in patients than controls.

Antigen specificity for these receptors is unknown. Prepared libraries of TCR beta cDNA carried unique molecular identifiers. MiXCR, run by TCRdb on the PCR reads, gives a single entry per CDR3 protein. Among about 820,000 distinct CDR3 sequences listed, about 50% were seen once. The source material was blood. The receptor source for this set is a girl aged 5-17 years with multiple sclerosis.

The rearrangement joins TRBV20-1 to TRBJ2-7; 9 nucleotides agree with TRBD2. The CDR3 length is 14 residues. V was clipped by 6 bases and J by 1 base; unmatched bases: 7. Germline V gives CDR1 DFQATT, CDR2 SNEGSKA (reference sequence). This CDR3 is CSATLAGPSYEQYF. The CDR3 nucleotides read TGCAGTGCCACCCTAGCGGGACCTTCCTACGAGCAGTACTTC.

The chain joins TRBV19 to TRBJ2-7; D unclear. The germline V and J ends were trimmed by 3 bases and 3 bases, with 15 bases remaining between them. The CDR3 length is 15 residues. Germline V gene lookup returns CDR1 LNHDA and CDR2 SQIVND (reference sequence). The chain's CDR3 is CASSIQSQLIYEQYF. CDR3 nucleotide sequence: TGTGCCAGTAGTATTCAGTCACAGCTTATCTACGAGCAGTACTTC.

The rearrangement joins TRBV11-1 to TRBJ2-5; 7 bases line up with TRBD1. The J call is doubtful: the DNA matches TRBJ2-7 better. This CDR3 is built from 14 residues. Germline V gene lookup returns CDR1 SGHAT and CDR2 FQDESV (reference sequence). The CDR3 loop reads CASSTADRDYEQYF. The CDR3, as DNA: TGTGCCAGCAGCACAGCTGACAGGGACTACGAGCAGTACTTC.

J is TRBJ1-2 and V is TRBV5-1, with 7 bases aligning to TRBD1. Germline CDR1 reads SGHRS; CDR2 reads YFSETQ. Losses at the gene ends were 4 bases for V and 2 bases for J; bases not matched to a gene: 11. The CDR3 consists of 16 residues. CDR3 loop: CASSPREQGMNYGYTF. Here the CDR3 DNA reads TGCGCCAGCAGCCCTAGGGAACAGGGGATGAACTATGGCTACACCTTC.

V is TRBV6-5 and J is TRBJ2-7; TRBD2 matches 9 bases. V shed 1 base, J shed 3 bases, and the junction held 1 base outside the gene matches. The CDR3 contains 14 residues. The germline V gene encodes CDR1 MNHEY and CDR2 SVGAGI. As DNA, the CDR3 is TGTGCCAGCAGTTACTTTAGCGGGAGCTACGAGCAGTACTTC. It translates to CASSYFSGSYEQYF.

The CDR3 DNA is TGTGCCAGCAGTTTAGATCCACTTTATGGCTACACCTTC. Protein sequence: CASSLDPLYGYTF. The genes are TRBV12-3 or TRBV12-4 and TRBJ1-2; no reliable D call. The CDR3 totals 13 residues. V lost 1 base and J 5 bases, leaving 8 bases between the germline ends.

The count of this clonotype is one. The gene calls are TRBV7-3 and TRBJ1-1; D uncertain. CDR3 length: 15 amino acids. CDR1 and CDR2 (germline): SGHTA, FQGTGA. Deletions cut 0 bases from V and 5 bases from J, with 13 bases between. The CDR3 DNA reads as TGTGCCAGCAGCTTAACGCCCGTAGGCTTGACTGAAGCTTTCTTT. Translation gives CASSLTPVGLTEAFF.

The chain has TRBV12-3 or TRBV12-4 and TRBJ2-6, with D maybe TRBD2 (5 bases). This CDR3 is built from 13 residues. V was shortened by 3 bases and J by 9 bases, with 9 bases between the two germline ends. The CDR3 spells CASSFRGDNVLTF. CDR3 sequence (DNA): TGTGCCAGCAGTTTTCGGGGAGACAACGTCCTGACTTTC.

This clonotype was detected once. The chain joins TRBV5-1 to TRBJ2-7; maybe TRBD1 (5 bases). CDR1 and CDR2 from the germline V gene are SGHRS and YFSETQ. The V end lost 1 base, the J end lost 0 bases, and 11 bases lay between the germline ends. This CDR3 spans 15 amino acids. CDR3 loop: CASSLNLQGSYEQYF. The DNA of the CDR3 is TGCGCCAGCAGCTTGAATCTCCAGGGCTCCTACGAGCAGTACTTC.

The V and J genes are TRBV9 and TRBJ2-7; TRBD1 or TRBD2 may be the D gene (5 bases each). The V and J ends lost 4 bases and 5 bases respectively, with 13 bases between them. Germline V gene data show CDR1 as SGDLS and CDR2 as YYNGEE. This CDR3 region has 13 residues. The CDR3 spells CASSTPGRHEQYF. CDR3 nucleotides: TGTGCCAGCAGCACCCCGGGGCGGCACGAGCAGTACTTC.

The chain is built from TRBV6-5 and TRBJ2-7, with 12 bases that match TRBD2. This CDR3 comprises 15 residues. After removal of 5 bases from V and 3 bases from J, the junction contained 5 bases not matched to a gene. From germline, CDR1 is MNHEY and CDR2 SVGAGI. The DNA of the CDR3 is TGTGCCAGCAGTCGGACTAGCGGGGACTACTACGAGCAGTACTTC. This sequence encodes CASSRTSGDYYEQYF.

This chain uses TRBV28 with TRBJ1-2; possibly TRBD1 for D (5 bases). The V gene's germline CDR1 is MDHEN and CDR2 SYDVKM. The V end was cut by 6 bases, the J end by 4 bases, with 18 bases between. The CDR3 sequence is 15 residues long. The CDR3 sequence is CASSETRGGPYGYTF. The CDR3 DNA reads as TGTGCCAGCAGCGAAACACGGGGGGGACCCTATGGCTACACCTTC.

The chain has TRBV20-1 and TRBJ2-1, with TRBD2 as a possible D gene (5 bases). The CDR3 spans 14 residues. CDR1 and CDR2 from the germline V gene are DFQATT and SNEGSKA (reference sequence). The V end was cut by 6 bases, the J end by 9 bases, with 21 bases between. The CDR3 loop reads CSALAARVHSEQFF. The CDR3 DNA is TGCAGTGCCCTAGCCGCCCGCGTACACAGTGAGCAGTTCTTC.

This clonotype was picked up one time. The V and J genes are TRBV7-2 and TRBJ2-7, with 9 positions matching TRBD2. The J segment lost 3 bases and the V segment lost 5 bases, leaving 11 bases of the junction unmatched. The CDR3 has 16 amino acids. Germline loops: CDR1 SGHTA, CDR2 FQGNSA. As DNA, the CDR3 is TGTGCCAGCAGCACCCTCGGTGGAGCGGGGGGCTACGAGCAGTACTTC. It is translated as CASSTLGGAGGYEQYF.

This clonotype was counted a few times. The chain is built from TRBV28 and TRBJ2-7; 8 bases are shared with TRBD1. Germline values: CDR1 MDHEN, CDR2 SYDVKM. The trim removed 6 bases at V and 0 bases at J, leaving 7 bases unmatched. The CDR3 totals 15 residues. CDR3 nucleotides: TGTGCCAGCAGCCTGGGGGACAGGAACTCCTACGAGCAGTACTTC. It yields the protein CASSLGDRNSYEQYF.

This chain connects TRBV29-1 to TRBJ2-7; 9 bases map to TRBD2. Germline loops: CDR1 SQVTM, CDR2 ANQGSEA. V lost 4 bases to trimming and J lost 4 bases; unmatched junction nucleotides: 11. This CDR3 is built from 15 residues. CDR3: CSVAGTSTGAYEQYF. The CDR3, as DNA: TGCAGCGTTGCCGGGACTAGCACGGGGGCATACGAGCAGTACTTC.

This clonotype was counted a few times. The chain links TRBV2 to TRBJ2-1; the match to TRBD2 covers 8 bases. The DNA end favors TRBJ2-7, so the J call may be wrong. Per germline, CDR1 SNHLY and CDR2 FYNNEI. The CDR3 extends over 15 amino acids. CDR3 sequence: CASRGGAGGNYEQYF. DNA for the CDR3: TGTGCCAGCAGGGGAGGGGCGGGGGGAAACTACGAGCAGTACTTC.

This clonotype was counted between two and nine times. V is TRBV27 and J is TRBJ1-1, with 7 bases fitting TRBD1. Looked up from germline, CDR1 is MNHEY and CDR2 is SMNVEV (reference sequence). The CDR3 extends over 15 amino acids. V dropped 1 base and J dropped 5; count of bases not matched to a gene: 7. CDR3 DNA sequence: TGTGCCAGCAGTTTATGGTACAGGGGAGGTACTGAAGCTTTCTTT. This encodes CASSLWYRGGTEAFF.

The CDR3 here is CSASALEQFF. The CDR3 DNA is TGCAGTGCTAGTGCCTTGGAGCAGTTCTTC. This rearrangement joins TRBV20-1 to TRBJ2-1; D not resolved. In germline, CDR1 is DFQATT, CDR2 SNEGSKA (reference sequence). The CDR3 sequence is 10 residues long. Trimming shortened V by 3 bases and J by 10 bases, and 7 bases separated the two germline ends.

This clonotype was seen a handful of times. CDR3 residues: CSARSPDRDYGYTF. CDR3 DNA: TGCAGTGCTAGATCCCCAGACAGGGACTATGGCTACACCTTC. The rearrangement uses TRBV20-1 and TRBJ1-2; the match to TRBD1 covers 7 bases. The V gene's germline CDR1 is DFQATT and CDR2 SNEGSKA (reference sequence). V lost 2 bases, J lost 3 bases, and 6 bases stayed unmatched. CDR3 length: 14 residues.

The chain recombines TRBV29-1 with TRBJ2-3, with 7 bases aligning to TRBD2. V shed 5 bases and J 3 bases; nucleotides not matched to a gene: 8. CDR1 is SQVTM and CDR2 is ANQGSEA in the germline V gene. This CDR3 has 14 residues. The CDR3 is CSVMAGEVTDTQYF. The CDR3 bases are TGCAGCGTTATGGCGGGAGAGGTTACAGATACGCAGTATTTT.

The chain uses TRBV11-3 and TRBJ2-1; 10 nucleotides line up with TRBD1. Germline V gene sequence: CDR1 SGHNT, CDR2 YENEEA. J gave up 9 bases and V 3 bases, and 8 bases lay outside the gene matches. This CDR3 spans 15 amino acids. CDR3 bases: TGTGCCAGCAGCTTCGGGACAGGGGTGGGTGGTGAGCAGTTCTTC. Its protein product is CASSFGTGVGGEQFF.

The chain links TRBV15 to TRBJ1-3, with a possible D match to TRBD1 (5 bases). This CDR3 is built from 18 residues. V lost 0 bases and J 0 bases, leaving 15 bases between the germline ends. Per the germline V gene, CDR1 is LNHNV and CDR2 is YYDKDF (reference sequence). Here the CDR3 reads CATSRDRQGPLSGNTIYF. CDR3 in DNA: TGTGCCACCAGCAGAGATCGGCAGGGCCCCCTCTCTGGAAACACCATATATTTT.

This clonotype was counted between two and nine times. This sequence joins TRBV6-2 or TRBV6-3 and TRBJ2-4; 10 nucleotides align to TRBD2. The end of the DNA fits TRBJ2-7 better, so the J call may be wrong. Germline lookup yields CDR1 MNHEY and CDR2 SVGEGT. CDR3 length: 17 residues. This CDR3 is CASSYSPVAGGPYEQYF. DNA for the CDR3: TGTGCCAGCAGTTACTCCCCCGTAGCGGGGGGCCCCTACGAGCAGTACTTC.

The genes are TRBV4-1 and TRBJ1-6; tentatively, D is TRBD1 (6 bases). Germline assignment: CDR1 MGHRA and CDR2 YSYEKL. This CDR3 has 15 residues. The V end lost 1 base, the J end lost 7 bases, and 11 bases lay between the germline ends. The CDR3 region is CASSQVLDRNSPLHF. The DNA for the CDR3 is TGCGCCAGCAGCCAAGTACTGGACAGAAATTCACCCCTCCACTTT.

The chain has TRBV20-1 and TRBJ2-3; D gene uncertain. Germline-derived CDR1 and CDR2 are DFQATT and SNEGSKA (reference sequence). With 6 bases removed from V and 2 bases from J, the gap between germline ends came to 9 bases. The CDR3 contains 12 residues. CDR3 residues: CSATDLTDTQYF. CDR3 coding DNA: TGCAGTGCCACGGACCTCACAGATACGCAGTATTTT.

The chain recombines TRBV4-1 with TRBJ2-3, with D possibly matching TRBD2 (6 bases). This CDR3 contains 19 residues. V was pared by 0 bases and J by 0 bases, with 19 bases between. The germline V gene encodes CDR1 MGHRA and CDR2 YSYEKL. The CDR3 DNA is TGCGCCAGCAGCCAAGATTGGGCTAGCGCAAGCCCGAGCACAGATACGCAGTATTTT. It yields the protein CASSQDWASASPSTDTQYF.

This rearrangement joins TRBV3-1 to TRBJ2-1; D remains ambiguous. The CDR3 loop spans 11 amino acids. The germline gives CDR1 LGHDT, CDR2 YNNKEL (reference sequence). V was cut by 3 bases and J by 8 bases, with 5 bases left in between. The CDR3 spells CASSQLHEQFF. In DNA, the CDR3 is TGTGCCAGCAGCCAGCTTCATGAGCAGTTCTTC.

At least ten counts were recorded for this clonotype. J is TRBJ1-2 and V is TRBV29-1, with D possibly TRBD1 on 6 matching bases. The CDR3 contains 13 residues. V lost 5 bases to trimming and J lost 6 bases, with 16 bases between them. Germline CDR1 reads SQVTM; CDR2 reads ANQGSEA. The CDR3 DNA sequence: TGCAGCGTTCTAGTCTGGGGGGCGGATGGCTACACCTTC. Translated, it gives CSVLVWGADGYTF.

The rearrangement uses TRBV5-1 and TRBJ1-1; D gene unclear. CDR3 length: 16 residues. Trimming cost V 0 bases and J 2 bases, with 14 bases left between them. Germline CDR1 is SGHRS and CDR2 is YFSETQ. In nucleotides, the CDR3 is TGCGCCAGCAGCTTGGGGTGGGTGGTCGGTAACACTGAAGCTTTCTTT. Its protein is CASSLGWVVGNTEAFF.

V usage is TRBV12-3 or TRBV12-4 and J usage is TRBJ1-4; 8 nucleotides agree with TRBD1. The CDR3 has 18 residues. The J segment lost 3 bases and the V segment lost 7 bases, leaving 16 bases of the junction unmatched. CDR3 in DNA: TGTGCCAGCAAGCGTGACAGGGGAGTTCAGGCGGCTAATGAAAAACTGTTTTTT. Translating it yields CASKRDRGVQAANEKLFF.

A single count supports this clonotype. This rearrangement joins TRBV5-1 to TRBJ1-2; D gene uncertain. The CDR3 extends over 14 amino acids. The germline gives CDR1 SGHRS, CDR2 YFSETQ. Trimming shortened V by 4 bases and J by 4 bases, and 14 bases separated the two germline ends. The CDR3 reads CASSSGSLIYGYTF. CDR3 DNA: TGCGCCAGCAGCAGCGGCAGCCTAATCTATGGCTACACCTTC.